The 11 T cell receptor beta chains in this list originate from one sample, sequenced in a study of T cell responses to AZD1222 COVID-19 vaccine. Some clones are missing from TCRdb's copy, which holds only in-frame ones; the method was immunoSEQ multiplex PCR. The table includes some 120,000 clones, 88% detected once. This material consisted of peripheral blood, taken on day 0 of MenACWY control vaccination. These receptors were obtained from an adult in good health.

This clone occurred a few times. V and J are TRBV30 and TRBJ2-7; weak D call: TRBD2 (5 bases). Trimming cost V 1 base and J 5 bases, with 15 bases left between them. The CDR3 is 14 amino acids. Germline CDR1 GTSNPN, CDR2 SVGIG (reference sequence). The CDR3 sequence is CAWSALRTGNEQYF. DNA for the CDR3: TGTGCCTGGAGTGCCCTCCGGACTGGCAACGAGCAGTACTTC.

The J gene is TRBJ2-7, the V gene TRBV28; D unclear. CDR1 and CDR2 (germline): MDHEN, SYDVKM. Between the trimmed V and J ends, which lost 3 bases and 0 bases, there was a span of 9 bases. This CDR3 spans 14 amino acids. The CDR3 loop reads CASSFPLVSYEQYF. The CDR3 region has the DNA TGTGCCAGCAGTTTCCCATTGGTCTCCTACGAGCAGTACTTC.

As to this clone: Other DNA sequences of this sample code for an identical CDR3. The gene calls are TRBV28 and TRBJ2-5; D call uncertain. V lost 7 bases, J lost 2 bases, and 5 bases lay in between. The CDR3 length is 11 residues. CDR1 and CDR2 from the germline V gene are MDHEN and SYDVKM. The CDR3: CASNSQETQYF. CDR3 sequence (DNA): TGTGCCAGCAACAGTCAAGAGACCCAGTACTTC.

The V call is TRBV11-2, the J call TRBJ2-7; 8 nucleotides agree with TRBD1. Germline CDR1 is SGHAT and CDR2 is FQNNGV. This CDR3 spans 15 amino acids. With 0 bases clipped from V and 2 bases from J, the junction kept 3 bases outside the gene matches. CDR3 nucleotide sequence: TGTGCCAGCAGCTTAGAAACAGGGGGGCCCTACGAGCAGTACTTC. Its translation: CASSLETGGPYEQYF.

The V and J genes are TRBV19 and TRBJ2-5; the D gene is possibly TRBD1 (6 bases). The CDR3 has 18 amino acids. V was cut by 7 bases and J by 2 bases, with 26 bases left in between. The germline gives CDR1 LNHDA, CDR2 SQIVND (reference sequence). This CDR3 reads CASKQRGRGFSSQETQYF. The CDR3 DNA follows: TGTGCCAGTAAACAAAGGGGCAGGGGATTCTCTTCGCAAGAGACCCAGTACTTC.

The CDR3 nucleotides read TGCGCCAGCAGCTTGACCGCGGCACCCTACGAGCAGTACTTC. Amino acid sequence: CASSLTAAPYEQYF. The chain carries TRBV5-1 and TRBJ2-7; D remains ambiguous. Looked up from germline, CDR1 is SGHRS and CDR2 is YFSETQ. This CDR3 comprises 14 residues. V shed 1 base and J shed 2 bases, with 10 bases lying between them.

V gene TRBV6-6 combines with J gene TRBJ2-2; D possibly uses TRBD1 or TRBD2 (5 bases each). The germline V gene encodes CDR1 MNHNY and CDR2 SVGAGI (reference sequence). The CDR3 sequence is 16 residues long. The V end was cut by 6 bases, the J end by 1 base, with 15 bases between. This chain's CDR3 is CASRLHGAKNTGELFF. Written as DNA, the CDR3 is TGTGCCAGCAGGCTTCACGGGGCGAAGAACACCGGGGAGCTGTTTTTT.

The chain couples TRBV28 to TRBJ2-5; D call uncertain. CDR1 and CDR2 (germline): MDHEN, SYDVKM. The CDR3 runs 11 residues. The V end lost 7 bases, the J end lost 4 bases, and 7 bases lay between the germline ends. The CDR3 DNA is TGTGCCAGCAAATCGTCAGAGACCCAGTACTTC. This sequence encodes CASKSSETQYF.

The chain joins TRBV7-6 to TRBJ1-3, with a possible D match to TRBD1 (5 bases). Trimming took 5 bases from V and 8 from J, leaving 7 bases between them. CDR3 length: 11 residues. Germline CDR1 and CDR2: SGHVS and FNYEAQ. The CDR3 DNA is TGTGCCAGCAGCCGAGGGGACACCATATATTTT. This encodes CASSRGDTIYF. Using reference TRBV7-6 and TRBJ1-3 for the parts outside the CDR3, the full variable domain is GAGVSQSPRYKVTKRGQDVALRCDPISGHVSLYWYRQALGQGPEFLTYFNYEAQQDKSGLPNDRFSAERPEGSISTLTIQRTEQRDSAMYRCASSRGDTIYFGEGSWLTVV.

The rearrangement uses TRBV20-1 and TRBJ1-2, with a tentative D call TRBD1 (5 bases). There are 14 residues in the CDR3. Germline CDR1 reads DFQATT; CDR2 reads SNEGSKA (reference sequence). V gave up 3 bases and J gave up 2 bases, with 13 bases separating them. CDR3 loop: CSASRGEGNYGYTF. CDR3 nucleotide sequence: TGCAGTGCTAGTCGGGGGGAGGGGAACTATGGCTACACCTTC.

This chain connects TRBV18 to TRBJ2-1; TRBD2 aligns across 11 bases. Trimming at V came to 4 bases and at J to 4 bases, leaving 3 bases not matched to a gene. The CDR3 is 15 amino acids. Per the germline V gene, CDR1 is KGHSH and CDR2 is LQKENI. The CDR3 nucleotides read TGTGCCAGCTCACTGACTAGCGGGACGTACAATGAGCAGTTCTTC. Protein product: CASSLTSGTYNEQFF.